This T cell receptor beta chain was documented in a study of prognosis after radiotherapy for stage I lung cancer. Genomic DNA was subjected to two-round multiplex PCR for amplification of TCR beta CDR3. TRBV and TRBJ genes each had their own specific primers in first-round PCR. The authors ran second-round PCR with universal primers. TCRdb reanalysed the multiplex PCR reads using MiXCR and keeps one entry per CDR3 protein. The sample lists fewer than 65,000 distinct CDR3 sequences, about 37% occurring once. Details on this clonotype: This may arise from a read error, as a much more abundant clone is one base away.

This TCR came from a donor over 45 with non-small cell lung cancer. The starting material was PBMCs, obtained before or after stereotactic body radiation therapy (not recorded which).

The CDR3 DNA follows: TGTGCCAGCAGCTTGCGGCGGGAGACCAACTATGGCTACACCTTC. Its translation is CASSLRRETNYGYTF. V usage is TRBV5-4 and J usage is TRBJ1-2; D unclear. CDR1 and CDR2 (germline): SGHNT, YYREEE (reference sequence). Trimming removed 1 base at V and 2 bases at J, with 12 bases between. The CDR3 is made up of 15 amino acids.